Included here is one TCR beta chain sequence, with context. Its antigen is undetermined. Additional DNA sequences in this sample encode the identical CDR3. The data were obtained in a study of shared clonotypes between healthy human individuals. Findings and limits, study-wide: Sharing across four donors was highest in naive CD4 (roughly 5%) and lowest in memory CD8 (around 0.4%).

Donors comprised only Caucasian adults living in Nashville, Tennessee. Samples underwent the assay at deep level. The repertoire was sequenced with immunoSEQ multiplex PCR; TCRdb's copy has only in-frame clones and lacks some. The table has 900,000 to 1,200,000 clones, approximately 78% seen once. This TCR derives from a man between 18 and 35 years old in good health. Some clones in this sample may be carry-over from other donors' samples. The sequencing input was memory CD4+ T cells from PBMCs. Subset meaning: CD45RA-negative fraction.

CDR3 sequence: CASSLGLANTGELFF. For the CDR3, the DNA is TGCGCCAGCAGCTTGGGGCTGGCGAACACCGGGGAGCTGTTTTTT. The chain uses TRBV5-1 and TRBJ2-2; D remains ambiguous. CDR1 is SGHRS, CDR2 YFSETQ, per germline. Trimming left V 0 bases short and J 0 bases short, with 6 bases between. The CDR3 is made up of 15 amino acids.